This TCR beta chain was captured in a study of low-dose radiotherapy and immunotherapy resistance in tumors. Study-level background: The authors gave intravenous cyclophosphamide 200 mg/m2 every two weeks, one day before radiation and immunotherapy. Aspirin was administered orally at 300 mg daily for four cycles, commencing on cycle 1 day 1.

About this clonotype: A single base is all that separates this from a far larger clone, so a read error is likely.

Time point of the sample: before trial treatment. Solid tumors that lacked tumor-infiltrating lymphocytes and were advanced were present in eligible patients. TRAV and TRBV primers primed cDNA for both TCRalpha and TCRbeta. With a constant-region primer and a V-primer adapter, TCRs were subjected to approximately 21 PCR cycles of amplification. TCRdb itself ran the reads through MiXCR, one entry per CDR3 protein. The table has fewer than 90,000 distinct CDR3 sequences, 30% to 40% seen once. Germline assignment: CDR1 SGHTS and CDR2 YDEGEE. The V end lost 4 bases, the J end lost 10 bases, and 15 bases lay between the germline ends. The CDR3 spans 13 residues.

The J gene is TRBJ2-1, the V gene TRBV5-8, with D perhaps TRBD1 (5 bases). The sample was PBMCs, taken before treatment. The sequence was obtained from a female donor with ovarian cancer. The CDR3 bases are TGTGCCAGCAGCGACAGCTTACAATACGAGCAGTTCTTC. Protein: CASSDSLQYEQFF. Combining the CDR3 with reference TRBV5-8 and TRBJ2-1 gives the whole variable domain EAGVTQSPTHLIKTRGQQATLRCSPISGHTSVYWYQQALGLGLQFLLWYDEGEERNRGNFPPRFSGRQFPNYSSELNVNALELEDSALYLCASSDSLQYEQFFGPGTRLTVL.